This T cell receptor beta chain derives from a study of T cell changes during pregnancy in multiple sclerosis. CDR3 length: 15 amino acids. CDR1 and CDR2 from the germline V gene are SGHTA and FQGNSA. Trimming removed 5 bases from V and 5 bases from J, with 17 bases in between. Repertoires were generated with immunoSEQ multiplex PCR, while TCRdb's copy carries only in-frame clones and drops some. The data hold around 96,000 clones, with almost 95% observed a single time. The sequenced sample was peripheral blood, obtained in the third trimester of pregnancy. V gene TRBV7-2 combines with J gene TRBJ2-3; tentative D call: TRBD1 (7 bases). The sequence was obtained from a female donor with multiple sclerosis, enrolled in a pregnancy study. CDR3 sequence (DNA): TGTGCCAGCAGCCTTTCCAGGGGGGCGGGAGATACGCAGTATTTT. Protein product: CASSLSRGAGDTQYF.